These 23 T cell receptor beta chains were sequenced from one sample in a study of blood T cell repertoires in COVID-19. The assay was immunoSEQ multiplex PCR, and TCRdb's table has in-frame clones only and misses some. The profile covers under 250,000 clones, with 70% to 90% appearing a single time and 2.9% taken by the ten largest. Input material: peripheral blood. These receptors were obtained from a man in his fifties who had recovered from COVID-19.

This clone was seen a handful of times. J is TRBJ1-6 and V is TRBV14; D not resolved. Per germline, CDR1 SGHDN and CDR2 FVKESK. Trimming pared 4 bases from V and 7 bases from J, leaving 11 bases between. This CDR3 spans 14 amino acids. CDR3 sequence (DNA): TGTGCCAGCAGCCCCAACCCCGGGAATTCACCCCTCCACTTT. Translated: CASSPNPGNSPLHF.

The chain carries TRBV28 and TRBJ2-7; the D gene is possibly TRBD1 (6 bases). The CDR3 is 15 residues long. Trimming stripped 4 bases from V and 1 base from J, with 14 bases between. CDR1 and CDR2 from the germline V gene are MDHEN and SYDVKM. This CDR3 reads CASSSPGTNSYEQYF. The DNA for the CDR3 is TGTGCCAGCAGTTCCCCCGGGACAAATTCCTACGAGCAGTACTTC.

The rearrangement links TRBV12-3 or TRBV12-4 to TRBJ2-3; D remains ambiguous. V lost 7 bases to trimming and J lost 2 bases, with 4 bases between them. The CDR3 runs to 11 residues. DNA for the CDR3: TGTGCCAGCACCAACACAGATACGCAGTATTTT. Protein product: CASTNTDTQYF.

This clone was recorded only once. DNA of the CDR3: TGTGCCAGCAGTTCCGGGACTAGCGGGACCGAGCAGTACTTC. It codes for CASSSGTSGTEQYF. This chain connects TRBV7-9 to TRBJ2-7, with TRBD2 matching over 13 bases. This CDR3 comprises 14 residues. Trimming removed 6 bases from V and 6 bases from J; junction bases left unmatched: 5. The germline V gene encodes CDR1 SEHNR and CDR2 FQNEAQ (reference sequence).

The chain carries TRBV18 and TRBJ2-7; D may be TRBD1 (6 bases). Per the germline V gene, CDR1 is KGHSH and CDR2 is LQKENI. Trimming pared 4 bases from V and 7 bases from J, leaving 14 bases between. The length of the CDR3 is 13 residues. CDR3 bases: TGTGCCAGCTCACGTGCGGAGAGGGGGGAGCAGTACTTC. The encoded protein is CASSRAERGEQYF. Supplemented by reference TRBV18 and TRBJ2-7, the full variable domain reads NAGVMQNPRHLVRRRGQEARLRCSPMKGHSHVYWYRQLPEEGLKFMVYLQKENIIDESGMPKERFSAEFPKEGPSILRIQQVVRGDSAAYFCASSRAERGEQYFGPGTRLTVT.

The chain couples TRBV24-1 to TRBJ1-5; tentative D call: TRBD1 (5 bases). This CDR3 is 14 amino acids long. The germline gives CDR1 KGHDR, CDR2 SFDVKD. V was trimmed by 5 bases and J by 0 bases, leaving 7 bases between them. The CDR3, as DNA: TGTGCCACCAGTGGGGACTCTAGCAATCAGCCCCAGCATTTT. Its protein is CATSGDSSNQPQHF.

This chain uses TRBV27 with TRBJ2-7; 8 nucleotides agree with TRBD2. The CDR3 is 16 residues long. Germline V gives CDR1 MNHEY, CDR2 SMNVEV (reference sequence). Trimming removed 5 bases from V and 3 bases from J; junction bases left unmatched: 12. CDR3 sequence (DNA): TGTGCCAGCAGTCGGCTCGGACTAGCTGAGAACTACGAGCAGTACTTC. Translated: CASSRLGLAENYEQYF.

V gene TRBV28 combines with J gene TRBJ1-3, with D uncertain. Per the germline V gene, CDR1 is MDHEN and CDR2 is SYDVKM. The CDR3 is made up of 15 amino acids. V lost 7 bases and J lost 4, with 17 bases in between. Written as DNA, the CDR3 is TGTGCCAGCATAATACACGCGACGAGGGGAAACACCATATATTTT. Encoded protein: CASIIHATRGNTIYF.

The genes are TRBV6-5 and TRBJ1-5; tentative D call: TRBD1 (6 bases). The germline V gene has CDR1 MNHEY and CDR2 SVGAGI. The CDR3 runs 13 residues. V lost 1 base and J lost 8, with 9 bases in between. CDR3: CASSYWEGEPQHF. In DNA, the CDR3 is TGTGCCAGCAGTTACTGGGAGGGGGAGCCCCAGCATTTT.

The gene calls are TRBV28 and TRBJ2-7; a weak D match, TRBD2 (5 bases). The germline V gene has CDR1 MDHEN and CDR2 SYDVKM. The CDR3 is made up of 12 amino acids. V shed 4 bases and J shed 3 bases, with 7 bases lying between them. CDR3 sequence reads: CASSSGYYEQYF. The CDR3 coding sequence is TGTGCCAGCAGTTCGGGGTACTACGAGCAGTACTTC.

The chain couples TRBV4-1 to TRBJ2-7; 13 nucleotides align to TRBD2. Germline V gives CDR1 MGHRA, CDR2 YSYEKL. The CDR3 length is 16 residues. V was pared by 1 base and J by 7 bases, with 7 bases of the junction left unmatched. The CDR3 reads CASSQVGTSGIGEQYF. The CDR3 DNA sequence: TGCGCCAGCAGCCAAGTTGGGACTAGCGGGATTGGGGAGCAGTACTTC.

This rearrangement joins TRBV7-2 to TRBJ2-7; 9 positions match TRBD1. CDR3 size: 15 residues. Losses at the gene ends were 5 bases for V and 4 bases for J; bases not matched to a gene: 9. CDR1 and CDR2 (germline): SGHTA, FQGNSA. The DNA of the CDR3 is TGTGCCAGCAGCGCCGGACAGGGGCCGGTATACGAGCAGTACTTC. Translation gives CASSAGQGPVYEQYF.

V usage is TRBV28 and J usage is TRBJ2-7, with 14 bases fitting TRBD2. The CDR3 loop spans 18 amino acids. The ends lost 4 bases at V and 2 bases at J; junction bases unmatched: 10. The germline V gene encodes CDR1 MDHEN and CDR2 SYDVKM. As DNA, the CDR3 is TGTGCCAGCAGTTCCCCGGGACTAGCGGGAGTAGTCCCCTACGAGCAGTACTTC. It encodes CASSSPGLAGVVPYEQYF.

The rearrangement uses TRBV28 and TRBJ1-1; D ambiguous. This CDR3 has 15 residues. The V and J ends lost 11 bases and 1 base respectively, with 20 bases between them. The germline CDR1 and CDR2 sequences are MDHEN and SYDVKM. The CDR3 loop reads CAAAERPPRNTEAFF. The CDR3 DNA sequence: TGTGCCGCCGCGGAGAGACCCCCTCGGAACACTGAAGCTTTCTTT.

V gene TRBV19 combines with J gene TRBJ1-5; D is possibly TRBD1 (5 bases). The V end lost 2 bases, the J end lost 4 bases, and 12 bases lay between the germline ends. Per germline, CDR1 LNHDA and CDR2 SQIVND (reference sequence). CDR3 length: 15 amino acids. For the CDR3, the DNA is TGTGCCAGTAGTATAACCGGGGCGGGAAATCAGCCCCAGCATTTT. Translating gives CASSITGAGNQPQHF.

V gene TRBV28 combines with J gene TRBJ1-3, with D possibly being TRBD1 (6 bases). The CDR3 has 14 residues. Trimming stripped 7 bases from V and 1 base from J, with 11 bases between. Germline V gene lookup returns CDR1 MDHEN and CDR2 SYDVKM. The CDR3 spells CASTTGLSGNTIYF. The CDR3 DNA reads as TGTGCCAGCACCACAGGGTTATCTGGAAACACCATATATTTT.

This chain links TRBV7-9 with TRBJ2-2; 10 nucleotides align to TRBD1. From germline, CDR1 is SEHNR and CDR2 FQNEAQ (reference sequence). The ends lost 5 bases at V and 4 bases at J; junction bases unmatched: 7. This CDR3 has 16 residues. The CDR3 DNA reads TGTGCCAGCAGCCGCCGGACAGGGGGGATCACCGGGGAGCTGTTTTTT. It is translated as CASSRRTGGITGELFF. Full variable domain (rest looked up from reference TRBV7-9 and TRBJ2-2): DTGVSQNPRHKITKRGQNVTFRCDPISEHNRLYWYRQTLGQGPEFLTYFQNEAQLEKSRLLSDRFSAERPKGSFSTLEIQRTEQGDSAMYLCASSRRTGGITGELFFGEGSRLTVL.

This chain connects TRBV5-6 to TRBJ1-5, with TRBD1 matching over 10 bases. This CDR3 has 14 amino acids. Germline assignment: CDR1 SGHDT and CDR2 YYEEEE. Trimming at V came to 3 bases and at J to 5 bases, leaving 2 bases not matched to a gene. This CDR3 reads CASSWGTGDQPQHF. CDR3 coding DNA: TGTGCCAGCAGCTGGGGGACAGGGGATCAGCCCCAGCATTTT. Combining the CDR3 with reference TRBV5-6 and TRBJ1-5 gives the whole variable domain DAGVTQSPTHLIKTRGQQVTLRCSPKSGHDTVSWYQQALGQGPQFIFQYYEEEERQRGNFPDRFSGHQFPNYSSELNVNALLLGDSALYLCASSWGTGDQPQHFGDGTRLSIL.

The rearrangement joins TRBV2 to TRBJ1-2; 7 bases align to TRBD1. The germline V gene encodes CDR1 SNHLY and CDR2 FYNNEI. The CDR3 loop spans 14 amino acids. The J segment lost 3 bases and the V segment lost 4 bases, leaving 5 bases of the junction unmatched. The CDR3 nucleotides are TGTGCCAGCAGTGTAGGGCAGGGGGACTATGGCTACACCTTC. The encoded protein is CASSVGQGDYGYTF.

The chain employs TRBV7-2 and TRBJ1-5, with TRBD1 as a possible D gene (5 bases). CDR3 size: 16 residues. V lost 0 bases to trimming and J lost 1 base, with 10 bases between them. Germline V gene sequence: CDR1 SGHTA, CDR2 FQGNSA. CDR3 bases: TGTGCCAGCAGCTTAGCTGTCGGACAAAGCAATCAGCCCCAGCATTTT. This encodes CASSLAVGQSNQPQHF.

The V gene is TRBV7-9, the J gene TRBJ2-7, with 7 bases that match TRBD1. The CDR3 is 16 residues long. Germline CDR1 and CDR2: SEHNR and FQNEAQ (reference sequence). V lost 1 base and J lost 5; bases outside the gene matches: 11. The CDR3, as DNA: TGTGCCAGCAGCTTAGATGTGTGGAACAGGGGCCACGAGCAGTACTTC. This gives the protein CASSLDVWNRGHEQYF. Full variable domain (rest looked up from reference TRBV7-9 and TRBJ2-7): DTGVSQNPRHKITKRGQNVTFRCDPISEHNRLYWYRQTLGQGPEFLTYFQNEAQLEKSRLLSDRFSAERPKGSFSTLEIQRTEQGDSAMYLCASSLDVWNRGHEQYFGPGTRLTVT.

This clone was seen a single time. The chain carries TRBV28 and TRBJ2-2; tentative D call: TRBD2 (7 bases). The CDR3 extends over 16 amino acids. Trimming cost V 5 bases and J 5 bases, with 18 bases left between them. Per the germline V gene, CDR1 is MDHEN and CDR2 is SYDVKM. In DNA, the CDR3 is TGTGCCAGCAGTGGGTCCAGCAGGGGAGGGACCGGGGAGCTGTTTTTT. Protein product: CASSGSSRGGTGELFF.

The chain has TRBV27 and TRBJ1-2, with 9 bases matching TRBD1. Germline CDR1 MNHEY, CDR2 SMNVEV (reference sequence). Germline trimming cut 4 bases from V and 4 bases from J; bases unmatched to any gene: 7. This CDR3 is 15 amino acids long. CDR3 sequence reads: CASSSTGGAGYGYTF. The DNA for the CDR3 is TGTGCCAGCAGTTCTACAGGGGGCGCCGGCTATGGCTACACCTTC.